These 14 T cell receptor beta chains were all obtained from the same sample, sequenced in a study of blood T cell repertoires in COVID-19. Data came from immunoSEQ multiplex PCR; TCRdb stores just in-frame clones and leaves some out. Of 300,000 to 400,000 clones listed, roughly 90% are singletons. The source material was peripheral blood. The source of these receptors is a man younger than 45 with COVID-19, enrolled during active disease.

This chain connects TRBV19 to TRBJ1-2; 9 bases align to TRBD1. This CDR3 is built from 15 residues. V was pared by 4 bases and J by 3 bases, with 6 bases of the junction left unmatched. Germline V gene lookup returns CDR1 LNHDA and CDR2 SQIVND (reference sequence). CDR3 sequence (DNA): TGTGCCAGTAGTACCCCACGGACAGGGGACTATGGCTACACCTTC. Translated, it gives CASSTPRTGDYGYTF.

The chain has TRBV7-3 and TRBJ2-2, with 11 bases lining up with TRBD2. The CDR3 covers 17 residues. V was clipped by 2 bases and J by 5 bases; unmatched bases: 7. Germline-derived CDR1 and CDR2 are SGHTA and FQGTGA. The CDR3 protein is CASSLFGLAGGTGELFF. The CDR3 nucleotides are TGTGCCAGCAGCTTATTTGGCCTAGCGGGAGGAACCGGGGAGCTGTTTTTT.

The rearrangement uses TRBV29-1 and TRBJ1-2; D perhaps matches TRBD1 (5 bases). Germline V CDR1 and CDR2: SQVTM, ANQGSEA. The germline V and J ends were trimmed by 0 bases and 13 bases, with 15 bases remaining between them. The CDR3 consists of 12 residues. The CDR3 sequence: CSVEDSGGAGTF. CDR3 bases: TGCAGCGTTGAAGATTCGGGGGGTGCGGGCACCTTC.

The rearrangement links TRBV6-2 or TRBV6-3 to TRBJ1-1, with 7 bases aligning to TRBD1. The V segment lost 4 bases and the J segment 6 bases; nucleotides outside the gene matches: 8. The germline V gene encodes CDR1 MNHEY and CDR2 SVGEGT. This CDR3 is built from 14 residues. The CDR3 DNA is TGTGCCAGCAGTTTCCTCAGGGGGAAAGCTGAAGCTTTCTTT. This translates into CASSFLRGKAEAFF.

This sequence joins TRBV28 and TRBJ2-7; 13 positions match TRBD2. Germline V lookup: CDR1 MDHEN, CDR2 SYDVKM. The V segment lost 0 bases and the J segment 3 bases; nucleotides outside the gene matches: 2. This CDR3 spans 16 amino acids. CDR3 sequence reads: CASSLWGTSGNYEQYF. For the CDR3, the DNA is TGTGCCAGCAGTTTATGGGGGACTAGCGGGAACTACGAGCAGTACTTC.

The chain joins TRBV28 to TRBJ1-2; 8 bases are a match to TRBD1. CDR1 is MDHEN, CDR2 SYDVKM, per germline. This CDR3 comprises 19 residues. The trim removed 4 bases at V and 0 bases at J, leaving 16 bases unmatched. The CDR3 DNA sequence: TGTGCCAGCAGTTATAACAGGGGGTCTCCTATTTCAGCTAACTATGGCTACACCTTC. Its protein is CASSYNRGSPISANYGYTF.

This clone is a singleton in its sample. This chain links TRBV9 with TRBJ1-3; D is undetermined. CDR3 size: 14 residues. From germline, CDR1 is SGDLS and CDR2 YYNGEE. With 4 bases removed from V and 0 bases from J, the gap between germline ends came to 8 bases. The CDR3 reads CASSLTNSGNTIYF. In DNA, the CDR3 is TGTGCCAGCAGCCTGACAAACTCTGGAAACACCATATATTTT.

In this sample, this clone turned up once. The J gene is TRBJ2-5, the V gene TRBV30, with a tentative D call TRBD2 (6 bases). The CDR3 length is 13 residues. Germline assignment: CDR1 GTSNPN and CDR2 SVGIG (reference sequence). V was shortened by 1 base and J by 0 bases, with 6 bases between the two germline ends. CDR3 DNA sequence: TGTGCCTGGAGTGGGGGGGACCAAGAGACCCAGTACTTC. Protein sequence: CAWSGGDQETQYF.

This clone was detected only a few times. The V and J genes are TRBV24-1 and TRBJ1-1, with D possibly matching TRBD1 (6 bases). Germline V gene sequence: CDR1 KGHDR, CDR2 SFDVKD. V lost 1 base and J lost 3, with 23 bases in between. The CDR3 extends over 19 amino acids. CDR3 nucleotides: TGTGCCACCAGTGATTTTTCGCGGGGGGCGGTATTTTTGGACACTGAAGCTTTCTTT. Its protein is CATSDFSRGAVFLDTEAFF.

This clone was detected only once. The chain has TRBV7-2 and TRBJ2-7; TRBD2 aligns across 9 bases. Germline lookup yields CDR1 SGHTA and CDR2 FQGNSA. The V segment lost 6 bases and the J segment 6 bases; nucleotides outside the gene matches: 12. The CDR3 is 15 amino acids. The CDR3 DNA follows: TGTGCCAGCAGGCAACCGGGAGCGGGAGGAGGCGAGCAGTACTTC. Residues: CASRQPGAGGGEQYF.

This sequence joins TRBV11-2 and TRBJ2-5; 11 bases match TRBD1. Germline-derived CDR1 and CDR2 are SGHAT and FQNNGV. This CDR3 has 14 amino acids. Trimming at V came to 6 bases and at J to 8 bases, leaving 8 bases not matched to a gene. Here the CDR3 reads CASSHAGQGVTQYF. CDR3 DNA: TGTGCCAGCAGTCATGCGGGACAGGGGGTTACCCAGTACTTC. The complete variable domain, with remaining parts taken from reference TRBV11-2 and TRBJ2-5, reads EAGVAQSPRYKIIEKRQSVAFWCNPISGHATLYWYQQILGQGPKLLIQFQNNGVVDDSQLPKDRFSAERLKGVDSTLKIQPAKLEDSAVYLCASSHAGQGVTQYFGPGTRLLVL.

This clone was found once. The V and J genes are TRBV10-3 and TRBJ2-2; 7 nucleotides align to TRBD2. Germline V gene data show CDR1 as ENHRY and CDR2 as SYGVKD. The ends lost 4 bases at V and 1 base at J; junction bases unmatched: 3. The CDR3 consists of 15 residues. Here the CDR3 reads CAISGLAQNTGELFF. The CDR3 DNA reads as TGTGCCATCAGTGGACTAGCTCAGAACACCGGGGAGCTGTTTTTT.

The V call is TRBV28, the J call TRBJ1-4; D is possibly TRBD1 (5 bases). Germline-derived CDR1 and CDR2 are MDHEN and SYDVKM. The CDR3 spans 14 residues. With 2 bases removed from V and 6 bases from J, the gap between germline ends came to 10 bases. The CDR3 loop reads CASSLQGRDEKLFF. The DNA of the CDR3 is TGTGCCAGCAGTTTACAGGGCCGGGATGAAAAACTGTTTTTT.

The chain couples TRBV5-1 to TRBJ2-1; possible D gene TRBD2, 5 bases. Germline V lookup: CDR1 SGHRS, CDR2 YFSETQ. The length of the CDR3 is 16 residues. The V end lost 0 bases, the J end lost 0 bases, and 10 bases lay between the germline ends. As DNA, the CDR3 is TGCGCCAGCAGCTTGGCTATAGGGAGCTCCTACAATGAGCAGTTCTTC. Residues: CASSLAIGSSYNEQFF. The complete variable domain, with remaining parts taken from reference TRBV5-1 and TRBJ2-1, reads KAGVTQTPRYLIKTRGQQVTLSCSPISGHRSVSWYQQTPGQGLQFLFEYFSETQRNKGNFPGRFSGRQFSNSRSEMNVSTLELGDSALYLCASSLAIGSSYNEQFFGPGTRLTVL.